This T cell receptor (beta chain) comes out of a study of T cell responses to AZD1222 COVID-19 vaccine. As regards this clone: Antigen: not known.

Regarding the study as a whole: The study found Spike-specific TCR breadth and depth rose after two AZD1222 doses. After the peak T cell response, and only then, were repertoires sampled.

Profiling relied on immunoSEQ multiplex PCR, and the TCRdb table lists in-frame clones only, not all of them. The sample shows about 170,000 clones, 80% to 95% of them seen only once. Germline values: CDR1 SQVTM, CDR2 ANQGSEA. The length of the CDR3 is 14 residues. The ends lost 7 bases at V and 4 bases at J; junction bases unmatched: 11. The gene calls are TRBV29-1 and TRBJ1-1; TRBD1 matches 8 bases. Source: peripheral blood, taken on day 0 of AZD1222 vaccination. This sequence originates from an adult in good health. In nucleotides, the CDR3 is TGCAGCGGTGCAGGGGGCCTAGGCGGCACTGAAGCTTTCTTT. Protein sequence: CSGAGGLGGTEAFF.